The table lists the clone carrying this TCR beta chain with a few counts. What it binds is unknown. The V end was cut by 1 base, the J end by 6 bases, with 10 bases between. The CDR3 runs to 14 residues. In germline, CDR1 is LNHDA, CDR2 SQIVND (reference sequence). Assay runs were performed at deep level. Measured with immunoSEQ multiplex PCR; TCRdb has only the in-frame clones, and not every one. The data show 740,000 or so clones, more than 70% seen once. These data belong to a study of shared clonotypes between healthy human individuals. Overall study findings and caveats: The study found lower generation probabilities in non-shared clonotypes than in those shared by all four donors. Only blood was sampled, and tissue TCR repertoires likely differ from blood ones.

Material for sequencing was memory CD4+ T cells sorted from blood. Regarding subset: CD45RA-negative fraction. The V and J genes are TRBV19 and TRBJ1-5; no reliable D call. This sequence originates from a woman aged 25 to 45 in good health. CDR3 residues: CASSIVGDFQPQHF. The CDR3 region has the DNA TGTGCCAGTAGTATAGTCGGGGATTTTCAGCCCCAGCATTTT.